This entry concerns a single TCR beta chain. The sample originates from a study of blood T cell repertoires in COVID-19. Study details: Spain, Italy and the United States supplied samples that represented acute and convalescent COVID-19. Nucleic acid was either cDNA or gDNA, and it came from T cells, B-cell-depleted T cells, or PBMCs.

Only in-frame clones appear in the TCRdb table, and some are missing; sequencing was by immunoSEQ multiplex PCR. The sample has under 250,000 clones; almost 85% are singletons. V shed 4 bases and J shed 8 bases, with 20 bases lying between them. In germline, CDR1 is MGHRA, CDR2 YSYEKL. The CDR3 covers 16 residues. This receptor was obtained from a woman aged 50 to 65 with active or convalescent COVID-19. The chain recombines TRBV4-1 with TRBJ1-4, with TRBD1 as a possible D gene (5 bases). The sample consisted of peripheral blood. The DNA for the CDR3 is TGCGCCAGCAGCCGAGCACCGGGCCGGACAAAAGAAAAACTGTTTTTT. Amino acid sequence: CASSRAPGRTKEKLFF.